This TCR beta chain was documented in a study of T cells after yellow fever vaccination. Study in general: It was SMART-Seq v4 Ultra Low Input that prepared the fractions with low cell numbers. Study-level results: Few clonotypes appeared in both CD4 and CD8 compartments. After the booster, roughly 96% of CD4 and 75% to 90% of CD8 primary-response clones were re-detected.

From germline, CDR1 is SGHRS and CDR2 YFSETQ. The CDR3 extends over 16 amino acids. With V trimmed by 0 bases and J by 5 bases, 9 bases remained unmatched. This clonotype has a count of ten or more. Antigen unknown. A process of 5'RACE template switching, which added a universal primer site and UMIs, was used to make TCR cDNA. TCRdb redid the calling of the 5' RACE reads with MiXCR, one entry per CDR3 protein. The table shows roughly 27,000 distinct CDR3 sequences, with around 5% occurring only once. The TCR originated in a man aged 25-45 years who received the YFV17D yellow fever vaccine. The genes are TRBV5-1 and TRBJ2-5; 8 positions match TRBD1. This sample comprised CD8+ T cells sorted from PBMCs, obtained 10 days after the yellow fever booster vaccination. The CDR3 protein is CASSLVGQGGAETQYF. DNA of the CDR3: TGCGCCAGCAGCTTGGTAGGACAGGGTGGGGCGGAGACCCAGTACTTC.